A selection of T cell receptor beta chains follows, all from one sample in a study of blood T cell repertoires in COVID-19. Assay: immunoSEQ multiplex PCR; the TCRdb copy retains only in-frame clones and omits some. The sample records roughly 100,000 clones, 65% to 90% being singletons. The sequencing sample was made of peripheral blood. Every receptor here comes from a man aged 50 to 60 with acute or convalescent COVID-19. Both conserved end residues are part of each CDR3. The order of the fields is clone size, V gene, D gene, J gene, CDR3 length, CDR3 protein, CDR3 DNA. D genes are given only for firm matches. Size is omitted from some rows. Given values are once, few, many or a class for expanded clones.

clone_size: .
v_call: TRBV6-5
d_call: .
j_call: TRBJ2-2
cdr3_length: 15
cdr3_aa: CASKERVEGRGELFF
cdr3_nt: TGTGCCAGCAAGGAGAGAGTGGAGGGGCGCGGGGAGCTGTTTTTT

clone_size: .
v_call: TRBV7-9
d_call: TRBD2
j_call: TRBJ2-1
cdr3_length: 16
cdr3_aa: CASSKTSGRTYNEQFF
cdr3_nt: TGTGCCAGCAGCAAGACTAGCGGGAGGACCTACAATGAGCAGTTCTTC

clone_size: once
v_call: TRBV12-3/TRBV12-4
d_call: .
j_call: TRBJ2-4
cdr3_length: 12
cdr3_aa: CASSLISDIQYF
cdr3_nt: TGTGCCAGCAGTTTAATATCGGACATTCAGTACTTC

clone_size: .
v_call: TRBV6-5
d_call: .
j_call: TRBJ1-4
cdr3_length: 12
cdr3_aa: CASRGGGEKLFF
cdr3_nt: TGTGCCAGCCGCGGGGGTGGTGAAAAACTGTTTTTT

clone_size: .
v_call: TRBV7-9
d_call: TRBD2
j_call: TRBJ2-5
cdr3_length: 15
cdr3_aa: CASSLGLAGKETQYF
cdr3_nt: TGTGCCAGCAGCTTGGGACTAGCGGGAAAAGAGACCCAGTACTTC

clone_size: .
v_call: TRBV6-5
d_call: .
j_call: TRBJ1-2
cdr3_length: 14
cdr3_aa: CASILGQGAKGYTF
cdr3_nt: .

clone_size: .
v_call: TRBV3-1/TRBV3-2
d_call: .
j_call: TRBJ2-7
cdr3_length: 14
cdr3_aa: CASSQQGSTYEQYF
cdr3_nt: TGTGCCAGCAGCCAACAGGGGAGTACCTACGAGCAGTACTTC

clone_size: .
v_call: TRBV3-1/TRBV3-2
d_call: .
j_call: TRBJ2-5
cdr3_length: 13
cdr3_aa: CASSHEGRETQYF
cdr3_nt: TGTGCCAGCAGCCACGAGGGTCGGGAGACCCAGTACTTC

clone_size: once
v_call: TRBV10-3
d_call: TRBD2
j_call: TRBJ2-1
cdr3_length: 15
cdr3_aa: CAARREGLAGPEQFF
cdr3_nt: TGTGCCGCCCGTCGGGAGGGACTAGCGGGACCAGAGCAGTTCTTC

clone_size: .
v_call: TRBV6-5
d_call: .
j_call: TRBJ2-1
cdr3_length: 12
cdr3_aa: CASSYGRDEQFF
cdr3_nt: TGTGCCAGCAGTTACGGCAGGGATGAGCAGTTCTTC

clone_size: .
v_call: TRBV5-1
d_call: .
j_call: TRBJ2-7
cdr3_length: 13
cdr3_aa: CASSLEQFYEQYF
cdr3_nt: TGCGCCAGCAGCTTGGAACAGTTTTACGAGCAGTACTTC

clone_size: .
v_call: TRBV9
d_call: TRBD1
j_call: TRBJ1-4
cdr3_length: 15
cdr3_aa: CASSPSDRVTEKLFF
cdr3_nt: TGTGCCAGCAGCCCCTCGGACAGGGTTACTGAAAAACTGTTTTTT

clone_size: .
v_call: TRBV9
d_call: TRBD1
j_call: TRBJ1-2
cdr3_length: 17
cdr3_aa: CASSPWGQGRSNYGYTF
cdr3_nt: TGTGCCAGCAGCCCGTGGGGACAGGGAAGGTCTAACTATGGCTACACCTTC

clone_size: .
v_call: TRBV30
d_call: .
j_call: TRBJ1-1
cdr3_length: 14
cdr3_aa: CAYRGGTKLVGAFF
cdr3_nt: TGTGCCTATAGAGGGGGGACTAAGCTTGTTGGAGCTTTCTTT

clone_size: .
v_call: TRBV24-1
d_call: .
j_call: TRBJ1-5
cdr3_length: 13
cdr3_aa: CATSDTHNQPQHF
cdr3_nt: TGTGCCACCAGTGACACACACAATCAGCCCCAGCATTTT

clone_size: .
v_call: TRBV6-5
d_call: TRBD1
j_call: TRBJ1-2
cdr3_length: 15
cdr3_aa: CASSYGVQGGYGYTF
cdr3_nt: TGTGCCAGCAGTTACGGGGTCCAGGGGGGCTATGGCTACACCTTC

clone_size: few
v_call: TRBV5-1
d_call: .
j_call: TRBJ2-2
cdr3_length: 15
cdr3_aa: CASSGGGPNTGELFF
cdr3_nt: TGCGCCAGCAGCGGAGGGGGCCCGAACACCGGGGAGCTGTTTTTT

clone_size: .
v_call: TRBV27
d_call: .
j_call: TRBJ1-2
cdr3_length: 14
cdr3_aa: CASRTSGGTYGYTF
cdr3_nt: TGTGCCAGCAGGACGAGCGGAGGGACCTATGGCTACACCTTC

clone_size: .
v_call: TRBV5-1
d_call: TRBD2
j_call: TRBJ2-1
cdr3_length: 18
cdr3_aa: CASSDSRLAGTIYNEQFF
cdr3_nt: TGCGCCAGCAGCGACTCTCGACTAGCGGGGACTATATACAATGAGCAGTTCTTC

clone_size: .
v_call: TRBV12-5
d_call: .
j_call: TRBJ1-6
cdr3_length: 18
cdr3_aa: CASGLGASGLGYNSPLHF
cdr3_nt: TGTGCTAGTGGTTTGGGGGCGAGTGGATTAGGCTATAATTCACCCCTCCACTTT

clone_size: .
v_call: TRBV6-5
d_call: TRBD1
j_call: TRBJ1-3
cdr3_length: 15
cdr3_aa: CASRDRGSRGNTIYF
cdr3_nt: TGTGCCAGCAGGGACAGGGGCTCGCGGGGAAACACCATATATTTT

clone_size: .
v_call: TRBV10-3
d_call: .
j_call: TRBJ1-3
cdr3_length: 12
cdr3_aa: CASYSDGNTIYF
cdr3_nt: TGTGCCAGTTATTCAGATGGAAACACCATATATTTT

clone_size: .
v_call: TRBV9
d_call: TRBD2
j_call: TRBJ2-1
cdr3_length: 16
cdr3_aa: CASSVEPLAGAYEQFF
cdr3_nt: TGTGCCAGCAGCGTAGAACCGCTAGCGGGGGCATATGAGCAGTTCTTC

clone_size: .
v_call: TRBV5-1
d_call: TRBD1
j_call: TRBJ1-2
cdr3_length: 13
cdr3_aa: CASSQTGNYGYTF
cdr3_nt: TGCGCCAGCAGCCAGACAGGGAACTATGGCTACACCTTC

clone_size: .
v_call: TRBV6-1
d_call: .
j_call: TRBJ1-3
cdr3_length: 16
cdr3_aa: CASSEVFGGNGNTIYF
cdr3_nt: TGTGCCAGCAGTGAGGTCTTTGGAGGGAATGGAAACACCATATATTTT

clone_size: .
v_call: TRBV9
d_call: .
j_call: TRBJ2-5
cdr3_length: 14
cdr3_aa: CASSVAGDQETQYF
cdr3_nt: TGTGCCAGCAGCGTAGCGGGGGACCAAGAGACCCAGTACTTC

clone_size: .
v_call: TRBV6-6
d_call: TRBD1
j_call: TRBJ2-1
cdr3_length: 15
cdr3_aa: CASSTPWTGLNEQFF
cdr3_nt: TGTGCCAGCAGTACACCCTGGACAGGGCTAAATGAGCAGTTCTTC

clone_size: .
v_call: TRBV11-2
d_call: .
j_call: TRBJ1-1
cdr3_length: 12
cdr3_aa: CASSSPRTEAFF
cdr3_nt: TGTGCCAGCAGCTCCCCCAGGACTGAAGCTTTCTTT

clone_size: few
v_call: TRBV6-4
d_call: .
j_call: TRBJ1-6
cdr3_length: 17
cdr3_aa: CASSASATSSYNSPLHF
cdr3_nt: TGTGCCAGCAGTGCCTCTGCCACGAGCTCCTATAATTCACCCCTCCACTTT

clone_size: .
v_call: TRBV6-6
d_call: .
j_call: TRBJ2-7
cdr3_length: 14
cdr3_aa: CASSPSRGFYEQYF
cdr3_nt: TGTGCCAGCAGCCCTAGCAGGGGTTTCTACGAGCAGTACTTC

clone_size: .
v_call: TRBV6-1
d_call: .
j_call: TRBJ2-2
cdr3_length: 13
cdr3_aa: CASSSTSPGELFF
cdr3_nt: TGTGCCAGCAGTAGCACTAGCCCCGGGGAGCTGTTTTTT

clone_size: .
v_call: TRBV7-2
d_call: .
j_call: TRBJ2-5
cdr3_length: 14
cdr3_aa: CASSLDPSYGTQYF
cdr3_nt: TGTGCCAGCAGCTTAGATCCTAGCTACGGGACCCAGTACTTC

clone_size: .
v_call: TRBV10-3
d_call: .
j_call: TRBJ2-7
cdr3_length: 15
cdr3_aa: CAISAVEQRGYEQYF
cdr3_nt: TGTGCCATCAGTGCTGTAGAACAAAGAGGCTACGAGCAGTACTTC

clone_size: .
v_call: TRBV19
d_call: .
j_call: TRBJ1-5
cdr3_length: 13
cdr3_aa: CASSISLNQPQHF
cdr3_nt: TGTGCCAGTAGTATCTCCCTCAATCAGCCCCAGCATTTT

clone_size: .
v_call: TRBV6-5
d_call: TRBD2
j_call: TRBJ2-7
cdr3_length: 15
cdr3_aa: CASRFGLAGGYEQYF
cdr3_nt: TGTGCCAGCAGATTTGGACTAGCGGGAGGCTACGAGCAGTACTTC